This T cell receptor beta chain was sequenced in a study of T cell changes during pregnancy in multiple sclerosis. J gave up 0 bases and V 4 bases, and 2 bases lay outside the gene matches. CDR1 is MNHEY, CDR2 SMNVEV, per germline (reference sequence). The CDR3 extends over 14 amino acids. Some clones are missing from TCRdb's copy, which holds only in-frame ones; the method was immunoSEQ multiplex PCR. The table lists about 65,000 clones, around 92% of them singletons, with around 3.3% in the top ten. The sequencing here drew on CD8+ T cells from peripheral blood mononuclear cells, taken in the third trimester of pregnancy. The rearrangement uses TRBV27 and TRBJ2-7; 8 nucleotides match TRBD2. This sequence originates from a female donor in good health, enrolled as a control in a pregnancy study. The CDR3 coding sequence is TGTGCCAGCAGTTCGGGGGGGAACTCCTACGAGCAGTACTTC. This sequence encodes CASSSGGNSYEQYF.